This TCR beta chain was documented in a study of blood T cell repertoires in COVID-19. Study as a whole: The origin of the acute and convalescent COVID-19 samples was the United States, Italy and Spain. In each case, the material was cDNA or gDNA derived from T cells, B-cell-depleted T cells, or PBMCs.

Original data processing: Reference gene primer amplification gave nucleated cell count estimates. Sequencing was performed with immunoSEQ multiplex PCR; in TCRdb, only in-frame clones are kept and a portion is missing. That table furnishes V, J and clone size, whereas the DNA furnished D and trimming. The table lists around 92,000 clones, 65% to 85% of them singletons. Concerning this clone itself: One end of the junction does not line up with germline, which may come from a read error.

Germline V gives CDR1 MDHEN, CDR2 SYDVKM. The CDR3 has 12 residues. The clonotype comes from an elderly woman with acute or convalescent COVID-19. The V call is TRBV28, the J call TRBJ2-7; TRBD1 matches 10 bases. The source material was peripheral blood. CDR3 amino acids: CASSSTGQGDHF. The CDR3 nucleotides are TGTGCCAGCAGTTCGACCGGACAGGGGGATCACTTC.